The rows below give T cell receptor beta chains drawn from one sample of a study of blood T cell repertoires in COVID-19. Only in-frame clones appear in the TCRdb table, and some are missing; sequencing was by immunoSEQ multiplex PCR. The sample yields about 130,000 clones, approximately 90% seen once. Sequencing was carried out using peripheral blood. These receptors were taken from a man aged 50 to 59 with acute or convalescent COVID-19. The CDR3 runs from the conserved cysteine through the conserved F or W. The D gene is left open where the match is weak. Clone size is shown for a subset of rows, as once, few, many or a class of expanded clone.

clone size	D gene	V gene	J gene	CDR3 protein	CDR3 DNA
.	.	TRBV2	TRBJ1-3	CASSAFGNTIYF	TGTGCCAGCAGTGCCTTCGGAAACACCATATATTTT
.	TRBD1	TRBV3-1/TRBV3-2	TRBJ1-1	CASSQMGQANTEAFF	TGTGCCAGCAGCCAAATGGGACAGGCGAACACTGAAGCTTTCTTT
.	.	TRBV28	TRBJ2-3	CASSLGGAADTQYF	TGTGCCAGCAGTTTAGGGGGGGCCGCGGATACGCAGTATTTT
.	.	TRBV11-2	TRBJ2-1	CASSLALFSRRFDEQFF	TGTGCCAGCAGCTTAGCTCTTTTTAGTAGGAGGTTCGATGAGCAGTTCTTC
.	.	TRBV19	TRBJ1-1	CASSIVGSTEAFF	TGTGCCAGTAGTATAGTGGGGAGCACTGAAGCTTTCTTT
.	TRBD2	TRBV19	TRBJ2-2	CASSSPGLAETNTGELFF	TGTGCCAGTAGTAGCCCGGGACTAGCGGAAACGAACACCGGGGAGCTGTTTTTT
.	.	TRBV5-4	TRBJ1-1	CASSGPILGNTEAFF	TGTGCCAGCAGCGGGCCCATCCTTGGGAACACTGAAGCTTTCTTT
.	.	TRBV28	TRBJ1-5	CASSFSGGRNQPQHF	TGTGCCAGCAGTTTCTCGGGGGGGCGCAATCAGCCCCAGCATTTT
.	TRBD2	TRBV10-1	TRBJ2-5	CASSPGLDLTQYF	TGCGCCAGCAGCCCGGGACTAGATTTGACCCAGTACTTC
.	.	TRBV6-5	TRBJ1-1	CASRSSRDMNTEAFF	TGTGCCAGCAGATCCTCCCGCGACATGAACACTGAAGCTTTCTTT
.	.	TRBV28	TRBJ1-2	CASSPYLSPNNYGYTF	TGTGCCAGCAGTCCCTACCTAAGTCCAAATAACTATGGCTACACCTTC
.	.	TRBV5-1	TRBJ2-5	CASREGPKTQYF	TGCGCCAGCAGGGAGGGGCCGAAGACCCAGTACTTC
.	.	TRBV6-6	TRBJ1-1	CAISKPNTEAFF	TGTGCCATTTCTAAGCCAAACACTGAAGCTTTCTTT
.	TRBD2	TRBV4-2	TRBJ2-1	CASSIHSGGAGNEQFF	TGTGCCAGCAGCATACATAGCGGGGGGGCCGGCAATGAGCAGTTCTTC
.	.	TRBV5-1	TRBJ1-5	CASSLIPDYSNQPQHF	TGCGCCAGCAGCTTGATCCCAGACTATAGCAATCAGCCCCAGCATTTT
.	TRBD1	TRBV9	TRBJ2-1	CASSVGTGGYNEQFF	TGTGCCAGCAGCGTAGGGACAGGGGGCTACAATGAGCAGTTCTTC
.	.	TRBV28	TRBJ1-1	CASSFLPGVFLTEAFF	TGTGCCAGCAGTTTCCTTCCGGGGGTCTTTTTGACTGAAGCTTTCTTT
once	TRBD1	TRBV11-2	TRBJ2-3	CASSGLQDRERTDTQYF	TGTGCCAGCAGCGGCTTACAGGACAGGGAACGCACAGATACGCAGTATTTT
.	.	TRBV5-1	TRBJ2-1	CASSLGGIRYNEQFF	TGCGCCAGCAGCTTGGGCGGGATTAGGTACAATGAGCAGTTCTTC
once	TRBD1	TRBV24-1	TRBJ2-3	CATSAGTGQDTQYF	TGTGCCACCAGTGCCGGGACAGGGCAGGATACGCAGTATTTT
.	.	TRBV4-1	TRBJ1-1	CASSFRGTEAFF	TGCGCCAGCAGCTTCCGGGGGACTGAAGCTTTCTTT
.	TRBD1	TRBV11-2	TRBJ2-7	CASSRQGAYEQYF	TGTGCCAGCAGCCGACAGGGTGCCTACGAGCAGTACTTC
.	TRBD2	TRBV15	TRBJ2-1	CATRGLVHNEQFF	TGTGCCACCAGGGGACTAGTCCACAATGAGCAGTTCTTC
.	TRBD1	TRBV10-2	TRBJ1-4	CASSPGGEKLFF	TGCGCCAGCAGTCCAGGGGGAGAAAAACTGTTTTTT
.	.	TRBV5-1	TRBJ1-5	CASSLGLNQPQHF	TGCGCCAGCAGCTTGGGGCTCAATCAGCCCCAGCATTTT
.	TRBD1	TRBV7-2	TRBJ1-2	CASSLITGGSNYGYTF	TGTGCCAGCAGCTTAATCACAGGGGGCTCCAACTATGGCTACACCTTC
.	TRBD1	TRBV6-5	TRBJ1-5	CASRAVGQANQPQHF	TGTGCCAGCAGGGCCGTTGGACAGGCGAATCAGCCCCAGCATTTT
once	.	TRBV27	TRBJ1-1	CASTLREHTEAFF	TGTGCCAGCACTTTGCGAGAGCACACTGAAGCTTTCTTT
once	.	TRBV5-1	TRBJ1-1	CASSLTGTEAFF	TGCGCCAGCAGCTTGACCGGGACTGAAGCTTTCTTT
.	.	TRBV28	TRBJ1-6	CASSPRHNSPLHF	TGTGCCAGCAGCCCGAGGCATAATTCACCCCTCCACTTT
.	.	TRBV5-5	TRBJ2-7	CASSFREESYEQYF	TGTGCCAGCAGCTTCAGGGAAGAAAGCTACGAGCAGTACTTC
.	TRBD1	TRBV5-1	TRBJ1-4	CASSTGTGSGKLFF	TGCGCCAGCAGCACCGGGACAGGGTCAGGAAAACTGTTTTTT
.	.	TRBV6-5	TRBJ1-6	CASSYTQEGGAPLHF	TGTGCCAGCAGTTACACCCAGGAAGGCGGGGCACCCCTCCACTTT
.	TRBD1	TRBV5-4	TRBJ1-6	CASSARDSSYNSPLHF	TGTGCCAGCAGCGCCAGGGACAGCTCCTATAATTCACCCCTCCACTTT
.	.	TRBV3-1/TRBV3-2	TRBJ2-5	CASSPVLGSETQYF	TGTGCCAGCAGCCCGGTACTAGGCTCTGAGACCCAGTACTTC
.	TRBD1	TRBV6-4	TRBJ1-6	CASGQGGNSPLHF	TGTGCCAGCGGACAGGGAGGGAATTCACCCCTCCACTTT
.	.	TRBV7-3	TRBJ2-2	CASSPQAQSGELFF	TGTGCCAGCAGCCCACAGGCCCAGTCCGGGGAGCTGTTTTTT
.	TRBD2	TRBV7-6	TRBJ2-4	CASSPLGSGSLAKNIQYF	TGTGCCAGCAGTCCTTTGGGTAGCGGGAGCTTAGCCAAAAACATTCAGTACTTC
once	TRBD1	TRBV5-5	TRBJ1-4	CASSNTGQVAEKLFF	TGTGCCAGCAGCAACACGGGACAGGTTGCTGAAAAACTGTTTTTT
few	.	TRBV2	TRBJ1-5	CASLRQNNQPQHF	TGTGCCAGCCTCAGACAGAACAATCAGCCCCAGCATTTT
.	.	TRBV11-2	TRBJ1-2	CASSLVVRGDLGGYTF	TGTGCCAGCAGCTTAGTTGTAAGGGGCGACCTGGGGGGCTACACCTTC
.	.	TRBV28	TRBJ1-2	CASSGAWNYGYTF	TGTGCCAGCTCAGGTGCTTGGAACTATGGCTACACCTTC
.	TRBD1	TRBV6-5	TRBJ1-1	CASRTGGTEAFF	TGTGCCAGCAGGACAGGGGGCACTGAAGCTTTCTTT
.	.	TRBV10-3	TRBJ1-3	CAISAGLNTGNTIYF	TGTGCCATAAGCGCAGGGTTGAACACTGGAAACACCATATATTTT
.	TRBD1	TRBV29-1	TRBJ1-1	CSAGRTGMNTEAFF	TGCAGCGCCGGACGGACAGGGATGAACACTGAAGCTTTCTTT
.	.	TRBV6-5	TRBJ1-2	CASSYGGINYGYTF	TGTGCCAGCAGTTACGGCGGTATTAACTATGGCTACACCTTC
.	.	TRBV5-1	TRBJ1-4	CASSQGGQLFFEKLFF	TGCGCCAGCAGCCAGGGCGGACAGTTATTTTTTGAAAAACTGTTTTTT
.	.	TRBV16	TRBJ2-3	CASSQLNRLEYF	TGTGCCAGCAGCCAATTGAACAGGTTGGAGTATTTT
.	.	TRBV20-1	TRBJ2-5	CSASGEKETQYF	TGCAGTGCTAGTGGTGAGAAAGAGACCCAGTACTTC
.	.	TRBV5-1	TRBJ1-1	CASSLAAGEGNTEAFF	TGCGCCAGCAGCTTGGCTGCAGGGGAGGGGAACACTGAAGCTTTCTTT
.	.	TRBV6-5	TRBJ2-3	CASRYSRLRDTQYF	TGTGCCAGCAGATATTCCCGCCTCAGAGATACGCAGTATTTT
.	TRBD1	TRBV19	TRBJ2-1	CASSGGLRDRVPPVTNNEQFF	TGTGCCAGTAGTGGGGGACTACGGGACAGGGTTCCCCCCGTGACTAACAATGAGCAGTTCTTC
.	.	TRBV2	TRBJ1-4	CASRKTVATNEKLFF	TGTGCCAGCAGGAAGACAGTTGCAACTAATGAAAAACTGTTTTTT